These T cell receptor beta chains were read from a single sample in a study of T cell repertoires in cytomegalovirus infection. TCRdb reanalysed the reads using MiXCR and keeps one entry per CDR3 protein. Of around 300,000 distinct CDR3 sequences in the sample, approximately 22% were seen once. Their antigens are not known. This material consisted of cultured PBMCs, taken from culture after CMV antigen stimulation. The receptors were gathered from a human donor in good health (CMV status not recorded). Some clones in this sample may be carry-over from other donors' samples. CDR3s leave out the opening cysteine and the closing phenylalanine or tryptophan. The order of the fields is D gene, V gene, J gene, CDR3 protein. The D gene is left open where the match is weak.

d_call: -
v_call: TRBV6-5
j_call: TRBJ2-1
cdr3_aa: ATRQASGEQF

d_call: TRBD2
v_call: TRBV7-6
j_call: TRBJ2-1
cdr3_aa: ASSPRSGRAWNEQF

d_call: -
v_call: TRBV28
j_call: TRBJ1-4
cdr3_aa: ASSQNHAGQGKLF

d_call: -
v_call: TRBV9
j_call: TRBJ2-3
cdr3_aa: ASSVPEGTDTQY

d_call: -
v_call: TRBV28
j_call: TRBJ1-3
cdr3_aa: ASSLSGNTIY

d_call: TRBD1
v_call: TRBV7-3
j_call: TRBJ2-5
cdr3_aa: ASSSMGGQVVQY

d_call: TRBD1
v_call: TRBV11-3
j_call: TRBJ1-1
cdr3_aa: ASSSGQGFAEAF

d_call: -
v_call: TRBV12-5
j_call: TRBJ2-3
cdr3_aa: ASGLADSLYTDTQY

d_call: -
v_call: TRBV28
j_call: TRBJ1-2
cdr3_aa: ASGFYGEDYGYT

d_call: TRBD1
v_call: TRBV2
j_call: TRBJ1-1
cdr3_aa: ASSVRGQPLEAF

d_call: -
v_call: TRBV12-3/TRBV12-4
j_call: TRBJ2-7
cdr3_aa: ASSFEVLSYEQY

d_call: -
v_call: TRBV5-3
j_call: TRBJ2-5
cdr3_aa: ASSPIIVETQY

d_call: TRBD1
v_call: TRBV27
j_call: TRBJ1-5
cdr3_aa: ASSLLTPTGGSQPQH

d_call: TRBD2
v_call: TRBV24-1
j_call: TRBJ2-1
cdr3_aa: ATSGTSGAYNEQC

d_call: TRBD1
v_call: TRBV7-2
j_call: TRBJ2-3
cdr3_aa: ASSKETGGTDTQY

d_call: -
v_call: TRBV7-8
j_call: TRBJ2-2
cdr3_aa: ASRPTESYTGELF

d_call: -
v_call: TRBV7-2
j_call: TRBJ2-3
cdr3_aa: ASSQGTGSTDTQY

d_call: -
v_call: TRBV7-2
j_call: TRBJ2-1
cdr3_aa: ASSLMSNEQF

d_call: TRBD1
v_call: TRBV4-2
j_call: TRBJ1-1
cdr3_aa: ASSQGRGRSTEAF

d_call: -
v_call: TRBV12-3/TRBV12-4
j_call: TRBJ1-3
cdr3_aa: ASSSLSGSGNTIY

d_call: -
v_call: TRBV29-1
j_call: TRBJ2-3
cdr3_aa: SVEEDYPPTDTQY

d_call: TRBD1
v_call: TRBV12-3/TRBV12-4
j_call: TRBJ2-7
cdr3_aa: ASSLPTGRTYEQY

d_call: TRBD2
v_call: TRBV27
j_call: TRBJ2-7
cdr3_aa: ASSPTSGAEQY

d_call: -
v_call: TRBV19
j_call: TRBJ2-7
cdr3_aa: ASSIADSAYEQY

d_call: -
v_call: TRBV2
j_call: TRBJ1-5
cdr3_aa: ASSLDRRNQPQH

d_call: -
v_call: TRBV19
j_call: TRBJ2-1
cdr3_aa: ASSTTTTHNEQF

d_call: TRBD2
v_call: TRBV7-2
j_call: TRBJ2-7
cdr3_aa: ASSPRTSVEYEQY

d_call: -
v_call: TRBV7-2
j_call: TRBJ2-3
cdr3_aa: ASSLQAADTQY

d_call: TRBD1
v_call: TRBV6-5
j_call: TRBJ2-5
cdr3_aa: ASSWDRGRPGGETQY

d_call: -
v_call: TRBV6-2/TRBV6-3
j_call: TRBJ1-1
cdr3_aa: ASSYTGKAF

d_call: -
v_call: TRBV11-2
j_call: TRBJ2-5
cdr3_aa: ASSVSGGGETQY

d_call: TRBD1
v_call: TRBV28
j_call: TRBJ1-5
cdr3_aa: ASSSGQGNQPQH

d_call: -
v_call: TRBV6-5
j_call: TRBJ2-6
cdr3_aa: ASSRPTVISGANVLT

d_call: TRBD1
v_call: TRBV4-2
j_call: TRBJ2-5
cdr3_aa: ASSQESQGGTQY

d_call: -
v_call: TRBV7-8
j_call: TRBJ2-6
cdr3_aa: ASSLAFYSGANVLT

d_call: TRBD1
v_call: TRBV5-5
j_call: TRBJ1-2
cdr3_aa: ASSARTGTYGYT

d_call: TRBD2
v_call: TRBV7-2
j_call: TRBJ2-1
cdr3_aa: ASSTRGLAGGHEQF

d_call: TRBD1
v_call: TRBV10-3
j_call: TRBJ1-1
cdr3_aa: AISLDRGFIGNTEAF

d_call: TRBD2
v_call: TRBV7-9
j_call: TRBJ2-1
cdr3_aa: ASSPRLAVNNEQF

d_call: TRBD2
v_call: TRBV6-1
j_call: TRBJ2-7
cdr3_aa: ASSTSGLPIYEQY

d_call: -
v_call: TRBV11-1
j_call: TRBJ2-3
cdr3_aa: ASSTGRVADTQY

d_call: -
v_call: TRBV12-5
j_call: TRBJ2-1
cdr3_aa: ASGLGSPVYNEQF